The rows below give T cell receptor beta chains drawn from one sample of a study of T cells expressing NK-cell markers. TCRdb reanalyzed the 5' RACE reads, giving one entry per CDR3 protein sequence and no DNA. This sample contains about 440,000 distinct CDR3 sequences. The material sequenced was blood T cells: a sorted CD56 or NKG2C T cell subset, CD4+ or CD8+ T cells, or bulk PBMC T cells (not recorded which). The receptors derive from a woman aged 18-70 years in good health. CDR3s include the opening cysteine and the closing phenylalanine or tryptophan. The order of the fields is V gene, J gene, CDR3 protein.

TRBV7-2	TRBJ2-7	CASSSEYEQYF
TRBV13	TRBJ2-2	CASSVRLAGLNTGELFF
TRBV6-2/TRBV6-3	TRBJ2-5	CASSYIGQSQETQYF
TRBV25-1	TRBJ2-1	CASSEASGVNEQFF
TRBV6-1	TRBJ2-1	CASRGQGTLHFYNEQFF
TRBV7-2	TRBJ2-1	CASSLGWQGDEQFF
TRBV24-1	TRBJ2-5	CATSDLSDWLDQETQYF
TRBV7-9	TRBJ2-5	CASSLSWQQETQYF
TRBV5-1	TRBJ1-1	CASNGADIMNTEAFF
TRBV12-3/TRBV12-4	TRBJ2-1	CASSSTGKRGNEQFF
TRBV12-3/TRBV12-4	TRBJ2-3	CASSPWGSTDTQYF
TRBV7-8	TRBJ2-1	CASSLYGGNEQFF
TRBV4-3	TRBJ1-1	CASSPGWNTEAFF
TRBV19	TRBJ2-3	CASTFGIVSTDTQYF
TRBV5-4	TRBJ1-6	CASHKGQSNSPLHF
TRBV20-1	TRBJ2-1	CSASKTSGGAPKYNEQFF
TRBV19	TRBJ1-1	CASRQWATEAFF
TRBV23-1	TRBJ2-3	CVRGQGPDTQYF
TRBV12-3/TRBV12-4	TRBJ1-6	CASSLGGRGNSPLYF
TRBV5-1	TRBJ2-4	CASSPSSTADIQYF
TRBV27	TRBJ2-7	CASSLRGGELAGVSEQYF
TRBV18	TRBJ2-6	CASSPKDSTSGANVLTF
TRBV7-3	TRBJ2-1	CASSLGTEYNEQFF
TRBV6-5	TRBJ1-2	CASSHRGTGPYKGYTF
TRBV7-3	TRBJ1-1	CASSLRQAINTEAFF
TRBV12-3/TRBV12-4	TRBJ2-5	CASSPRDRPKETQYF
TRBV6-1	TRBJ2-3	CASSPNGLAGDTQYF